This T cell receptor (beta chain) was observed in a study of shared clonotypes between healthy human individuals. Study results and limitations: When naive CD4 clonotypes were compared across a few donors, approximately 4.9% were shared.

CD45RO-negative CD8 cells positively selected for CCR7 made up the naive population, which excluded terminally differentiated effector memory CD45RA+ cells. The protocol was immunoSEQ multiplex PCR, while the TCRdb copy is restricted to in-frame clones and leaves out a portion. The data show fewer than 700,000 clones, approximately 95% seen once. Per germline, CDR1 SGHRS and CDR2 YFSETQ. The CDR3 is made up of 13 amino acids. V was trimmed by 4 bases and J by 3 bases, leaving 10 bases between them. This clone showed up just a few times. Its antigen is unidentified. The clonotype was recovered from a woman between 25 and 40 years old in good health. J is TRBJ1-2 and V is TRBV5-1, with D tentatively TRBD1 (6 bases). The sample consisted of naive CD8+ T cells sorted from blood. CDR3: CASSGDTDYGYTF. The CDR3 DNA reads TGCGCCAGCAGCGGGGACACGGACTATGGCTACACCTTC.